What follows describes a single TCR beta chain. Its antigen is currently unknown. J lost 6 bases, V lost 4 bases, and 8 bases had no gene match. The CDR3 covers 14 residues. Germline V gene sequence: CDR1 MGHRA, CDR2 YSYEKL. TCR beta libraries were prepared from cDNA with unique molecular identifiers. With about 0.95 to 11 million T cells as the source, hundreds of thousands of cDNA molecules resulted. TCRdb reanalysed the PCR reads using MiXCR and keeps one entry per CDR3 protein. The data show about 430,000 distinct CDR3 sequences, approximately 38% seen once. These data originate in a study of post-analysis software for immune sequencing data. Findings and limits, study-wide: Roughly five TRBV segments were more frequent in patients than controls; TRBV5-6, TRBV5-1 and TRBV20-1 belonged to this group.

Sequencing was performed on blood. This clonotype was obtained from a girl aged 2 to 10 with multiple sclerosis. V and J are TRBV4-1 and TRBJ1-2, with 7 positions matching TRBD1. CDR3 residues: CASSRSAGGDGYTF. CDR3 coding DNA: TGCGCCAGCAGCCGATCAGCAGGGGGTGATGGCTACACCTTC.